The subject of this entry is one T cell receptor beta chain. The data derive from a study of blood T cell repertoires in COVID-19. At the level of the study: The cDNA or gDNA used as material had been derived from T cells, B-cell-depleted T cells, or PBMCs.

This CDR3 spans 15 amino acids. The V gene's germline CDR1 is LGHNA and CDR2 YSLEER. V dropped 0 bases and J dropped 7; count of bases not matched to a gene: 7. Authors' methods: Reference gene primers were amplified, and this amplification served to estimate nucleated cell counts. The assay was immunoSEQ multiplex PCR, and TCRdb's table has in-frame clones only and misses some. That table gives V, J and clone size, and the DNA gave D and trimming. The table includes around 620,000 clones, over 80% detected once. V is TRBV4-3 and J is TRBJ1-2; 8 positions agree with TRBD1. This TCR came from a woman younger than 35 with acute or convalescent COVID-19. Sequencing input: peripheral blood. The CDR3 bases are TGCGCCAGCAGCCAAGATTACAGGGGGAGTTCTGGCTACACCTTC. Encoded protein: CASSQDYRGSSGYTF.